Sequencing of this T cell receptor (beta chain) was carried out in a study of identical twins. This clonotype occurred many times. Antigen specificity is unknown. The CDR3 spans 13 residues. Germline V lookup: CDR1 KGHSH, CDR2 LQKENI. Trimming at V came to 10 bases and at J to 7 bases, leaving 10 bases not matched to a gene. TCRdb itself ran the 5' RACE reads through MiXCR, one entry per CDR3 protein. The table has 450,000 or so distinct CDR3 sequences, around 20% seen once; the top ten hold around 10%. General study findings and limits: Findings came from cross-sectional statistics, without long-term follow-up of donors.

The receptor comes from a man in his fifties or sixties in good health. Sequenced input: naive T cells sorted from blood. V gene TRBV18 combines with J gene TRBJ2-7; 10 positions match TRBD2. In DNA form, the CDR3 reads TGTGCCACCAGGCTAGCGGGAGATGAGGAGCAGTACTTC. Translating it yields CATRLAGDEEQYF. Looking up the rest from reference TRBV18 and TRBJ2-7 gives the full variable domain: NAGVMQNPRHLVRRRGQEARLRCSPMKGHSHVYWYRQLPEEGLKFMVYLQKENIIDESGMPKERFSAEFPKEGPSILRIQQVVRGDSAAYFCATRLAGDEEQYFGPGTRLTVT.